Listed below are T cell receptor beta chains from one sample, sequenced in a study of identical twins. TCRdb itself ran the 5' RACE reads through MiXCR, one entry per CDR3 protein. The data show about 200,000 distinct CDR3 sequences, roughly a tenth seen once. The material sequenced was memory (CD45RO+) T cells sorted from blood. These TCRs come from a woman aged 18-35 years in good health. Both conserved end residues are part of each CDR3. The D gene is left open where the match is weak. Some rows mark clone size as missing; the rest say once, few, many or name a class of expanded clone.

v_gene	d_gene	j_gene	abundance	CDR3nt	CDR3aa
TRBV20-1	.	TRBJ2-3	.	TGCAGTGCCCCTGGGGCCGTTTCTAGCACAGATACGCAGTATTTT	CSAPGAVSSTDTQYF
TRBV6-8	TRBD1	TRBJ2-7	few	TGTGCCAGGCAAGGACAGGTCTCCTACGAGCAGTACTTC	CARQGQVSYEQYF
TRBV20-1	TRBD2	TRBJ2-1	few	TGCAGTGCTAGTGGGCTAGCGGGAGCAGATGAGCAGTTCTTC	CSASGLAGADEQFF
TRBV20-1	.	TRBJ1-1	many	TGCAGTGCTAGTTTCCGGGACACTGAAGCTTTCTTT	CSASFRDTEAFF
TRBV11-3	.	TRBJ2-3	.	TGTGCCAGCAGGTTAGTGGCTGGCACAGATACGCAGTATTTT	CASRLVAGTDTQYF
TRBV28	TRBD1	TRBJ2-7	.	TGTGCCAGCAGTTACCCCGGGACAGGGGAGCAGTACTTC	CASSYPGTGEQYF
TRBV10-3	.	TRBJ2-5	many	TGTGCCATCAGTGCCCGAGGAGCGGAATTCAAAGAGACCCAGTACTTC	CAISARGAEFKETQYF
TRBV20-1	.	TRBJ2-3	many	TGCAGTGCTAGCCAGCGGGAAGGGGGGACAGATACGCAGTATTTT	CSASQREGGTDTQYF
TRBV5-5	TRBD2	TRBJ2-1	.	TGTGCCAGCAGCTTTTTAACGGGAGGGTCCTACAATGAGCAGTTCTTC	CASSFLTGGSYNEQFF
TRBV20-1	.	TRBJ1-2	many	TGCAGTGCTAGAGATTTTGAGGGCTCCAACTATGGCTACACCTTC	CSARDFEGSNYGYTF
TRBV18	.	TRBJ2-2	.	TGTGCCAGCTCTTTCCCCTTCAGACCGACCGGGGAGCTGTTTTTT	CASSFPFRPTGELFF
TRBV30	.	TRBJ2-1	.	TGTGCCTGGACTGAGTACAATGAGCAGTTCTTC	CAWTEYNEQFF
TRBV23-1	.	TRBJ1-2	few	TGCGCCAGCAGTCCCGGGACACCAAGAACCTTTAACTATGGCTACACCTTC	CASSPGTPRTFNYGYTF
TRBV3-1	.	TRBJ1-5	many	TGTGCCAGCAGCCAGGGCTCCAATCAGCCCCAGCATTTT	CASSQGSNQPQHF
TRBV6-5	.	TRBJ1-2	few	TGTGCCAGCAGTTACTCACGAGGAGACTATGGCTACACCTTC	CASSYSRGDYGYTF